What follows are 25 T cell receptor beta chains derived from one specimen sequenced in a study of shared clonotypes between healthy human individuals. The method was immunoSEQ multiplex PCR; TCRdb's version includes in-frame clones alone and lacks a portion of them. The sample yields roughly 500,000 clones, about 96% seen once. Material: naive CD4+ T cells sorted from blood. Noted subset: CD45RA+ positively selected. The receptors were sampled from a woman under 40 in good health.

The chain recombines TRBV29-1 with TRBJ1-4; D remains ambiguous. The germline CDR1 and CDR2 sequences are SQVTM and ANQGSEA. There are 12 residues in the CDR3. Trimming left V 1 base short and J 8 bases short, with 8 bases between. This CDR3 is CSVEGSSEKLFF. The CDR3 nucleotides read TGCAGCGTTGAAGGATCGTCGGAAAAACTGTTTTTT.

The CDR3, as DNA: TGTGCCAGCAGTTTTAACGGGCTAGCTGGGCTGTTTTTT. Translating it yields CASSFNGLAGLFF. The V gene is TRBV28, the J gene TRBJ2-2; possible D gene TRBD2, 5 bases. V lost 3 bases and J lost 13, with 15 bases in between. CDR1 is MDHEN and CDR2 is SYDVKM in the germline V gene. This CDR3 is 13 amino acids long.

The genes are TRBV5-1 and TRBJ1-1; 7 bases are a match to TRBD1. The ends lost 2 bases at V and 7 bases at J; junction bases unmatched: 11. The CDR3 covers 15 residues. Per germline, CDR1 SGHRS and CDR2 YFSETQ. The CDR3 is CASSLFSGTVSEAFF. As DNA, the CDR3 is TGCGCCAGCAGCTTATTCTCCGGGACAGTAAGTGAAGCTTTCTTT.

The chain couples TRBV15 to TRBJ2-7; maybe TRBD1 (6 bases). Germline CDR1 is LNHNV and CDR2 is YYDKDF (reference sequence). The CDR3 sequence is 15 residues long. V lost 1 base and J 6 bases, leaving 16 bases between the germline ends. The CDR3 is CATSRAPRGRGEQYF. CDR3 nucleotides: TGTGCCACCAGCAGAGCCCCCAGGGGTAGGGGCGAGCAGTACTTC. Looking up the rest from reference TRBV15 and TRBJ2-7 gives the full variable domain: DAMVIQNPRYQVTQFGKPVTLSCSQTLNHNVMYWYQQKSSQAPKLLFHYYDKDFNNEADTPDNFQSRRPNTSFCFLDIRSPGLGDTAMYLCATSRAPRGRGEQYFGPGTRLTVT.

This clone has only one observation. V usage is TRBV5-1 and J usage is TRBJ2-2; 11 nucleotides match TRBD2. Germline V CDR1 and CDR2: SGHRS, YFSETQ. V was pared by 2 bases and J by 2 bases, with 5 bases of the junction left unmatched. This CDR3 has 17 amino acids. CDR3 bases: TGCGCCAGCAGCTTCCTACTAGCGGGAGCAAACACCGGGGAGCTGTTTTTT. Protein product: CASSFLLAGANTGELFF.

The chain has TRBV6-1 and TRBJ2-3; 7 bases match TRBD2. The trim removed 2 bases at V and 2 bases at J, leaving 7 bases unmatched. Germline values: CDR1 MNHNS, CDR2 SASEGT. This CDR3 comprises 16 residues. This chain's CDR3 is CASSEHPSGDTDTQYF. For the CDR3, the DNA is TGTGCCAGCAGTGAACATCCCAGCGGGGACACAGATACGCAGTATTTT.

The V and J genes are TRBV28 and TRBJ1-5; D not certain. CDR3 length: 12 residues. Between the trimmed V and J ends, which lost 5 bases and 1 base, there was a span of 3 bases. Per the germline V gene, CDR1 is MDHEN and CDR2 is SYDVKM. This chain's CDR3 is CASSASNQPQHF. The CDR3 DNA is TGTGCCAGCAGTGCCAGCAATCAGCCCCAGCATTTT.

This rearrangement joins TRBV7-9 to TRBJ1-5; the D is unclear. V lost 1 base, J lost 0 bases, and 4 bases lay in between. The germline gives CDR1 SEHNR, CDR2 FQNEAQ (reference sequence). The CDR3 is 14 residues long. CDR3 in amino acids: CASSLGYSNQPQHF. The CDR3, as DNA: TGTGCCAGCAGCTTAGGGTATAGCAATCAGCCCCAGCATTTT. The complete variable domain, with remaining parts taken from reference TRBV7-9 and TRBJ1-5, reads DTGVSQNPRHKITKRGQNVTFRCDPISEHNRLYWYRQTLGQGPEFLTYFQNEAQLEKSRLLSDRFSAERPKGSFSTLEIQRTEQGDSAMYLCASSLGYSNQPQHFGDGTRLSIL.

This clone was seen only once. The rearrangement joins TRBV11-2 to TRBJ2-6; D is unclear. The germline V gene encodes CDR1 SGHAT and CDR2 FQNNGV. V was trimmed by 4 bases and J by 2 bases, leaving 0 bases between them. This CDR3 comprises 12 residues. The CDR3 DNA sequence: TGTGCCAGCAGCTCTGGGGCCAACGTCCTGACTTTC. It translates to CASSSGANVLTF.

This chain uses TRBV18 with TRBJ2-2; D is undetermined. Germline-derived CDR1 and CDR2 are KGHSH and LQKENI. The length of the CDR3 is 15 residues. Trimming stripped 0 bases from V and 4 bases from J, with 9 bases between. The CDR3 sequence: CASSPPYQGTGELFF. The CDR3 DNA reads TGTGCCAGCTCACCACCCTACCAAGGCACCGGGGAGCTGTTTTTT.

The chain has TRBV2 and TRBJ2-1; 8 bases map to TRBD2. The CDR3 is made up of 15 amino acids. Germline lookup yields CDR1 SNHLY and CDR2 FYNNEI. V was pared by 5 bases and J by 2 bases, with 5 bases of the junction left unmatched. CDR3 nucleotides: TGTGCCAGCAGTCCCGGGGGGGGTCCCTACAATGAGCAGTTCTTC. This codes for CASSPGGGPYNEQFF.

This chain joins TRBV5-1 and TRBJ2-7, with 7 nucleotides matching TRBD1. Germline V gene data show CDR1 as SGHRS and CDR2 as YFSETQ. The length of the CDR3 is 14 residues. J gave up 2 bases and V 6 bases, and 8 bases lay outside the gene matches. CDR3 DNA: TGCGCCAGCACCAATGGGGACAGACCCTACGAGCAGTACTTC. It yields the protein CASTNGDRPYEQYF.

The gene calls are TRBV27 and TRBJ2-7; 8 bases fit TRBD1. The CDR3 runs to 16 residues. The germline CDR1 and CDR2 sequences are MNHEY and SMNVEV (reference sequence). V gave up 5 bases and J gave up 0 bases; unmatched junction bases: 9. This chain's CDR3 is CASSPGGASRSYEQYF. The CDR3 DNA is TGTGCCAGCAGTCCAGGGGGCGCTTCACGCTCCTACGAGCAGTACTTC.

The J gene is TRBJ1-3, the V gene TRBV28; perhaps TRBD1 as D (5 bases). The CDR3 consists of 15 residues. The V end was cut by 5 bases, the J end by 3 bases, with 14 bases between. CDR1 is MDHEN, CDR2 SYDVKM, per germline. CDR3 amino acids: CASSRDGVGGNTIYF. The CDR3 DNA reads TGTGCCAGCAGTCGGGACGGCGTGGGTGGAAACACCATATATTTT.

The chain recombines TRBV10-3 with TRBJ2-7; 11 bases are shared with TRBD2. CDR1 and CDR2 (germline): ENHRY, SYGVKD. The CDR3 has 18 residues. V dropped 6 bases and J dropped 5; count of bases not matched to a gene: 18. CDR3 loop: CAISSVINSGRARDEQYF. CDR3 DNA: TGTGCCATCAGCTCCGTCATCAATAGCGGGAGGGCCAGGGACGAGCAGTACTTC.

This clone was recorded only once. The chain carries TRBV7-2 and TRBJ2-7; no clear D. This CDR3 is built from 13 residues. Germline V lookup: CDR1 SGHTA, CDR2 FQGNSA. Deletions cut 1 base from V and 8 bases from J, with 12 bases between. CDR3 in DNA: TGTGCCAGCAGCTTAGAGACTCGGAGTAAGCAGTACTTC. Protein: CASSLETRSKQYF.

A single count supports this clone. The chain is built from TRBV11-3 and TRBJ1-1; tentatively, D is TRBD1 (6 bases). The ends were cut back, 5 bases at V and 7 bases at J, with 14 bases in the middle. This CDR3 spans 13 amino acids. CDR1 and CDR2 from the germline V gene are SGHNT and YENEEA. In nucleotides, the CDR3 is TGTGCCAGCAGCCCCGCCGCAGGGGATGAAGCTTTCTTT. Translated, it gives CASSPAAGDEAFF.

V gene TRBV4-1 combines with J gene TRBJ1-2; the D is unclear. Germline V gene data show CDR1 as MGHRA and CDR2 as YSYEKL. The germline V and J ends were trimmed by 3 bases and 3 bases, with 11 bases remaining between them. The CDR3 length is 14 residues. The CDR3 sequence is CASSHPGSDYGYTF. CDR3 sequence (DNA): TGCGCCAGCAGCCACCCGGGCAGCGACTATGGCTACACCTTC.

This clone was detected only once. V is TRBV6-1 and J is TRBJ1-1, with 8 bases matching TRBD1. Losses at the gene ends were 5 bases for V and 5 bases for J; bases not matched to a gene: 4. Per germline, CDR1 MNHNS and CDR2 SASEGT. The CDR3 has 13 amino acids. CDR3 sequence: CASSNTGGTEAFF. CDR3 DNA: TGTGCCAGCAGTAATACAGGGGGGACTGAAGCTTTCTTT.

J is TRBJ1-2 and V is TRBV14; 11 nucleotides align to TRBD1. Germline CDR1 is SGHDN and CDR2 is FVKESK. The ends lost 5 bases at V and 8 bases at J; junction bases unmatched: 7. The CDR3 runs 14 residues. The CDR3 DNA is TGTGCCAGCAGCGCCGGGACAGGGGGAGGCGGCTACACCTTC. Translation: CASSAGTGGGGYTF.

For the CDR3, the DNA is TGTGCCAGCAGTTTAGAAACGGCTCTCTCCTACGAGCAGTACTTC. It translates to CASSLETALSYEQYF. The chain carries TRBV28 and TRBJ2-7, with unresolved D. Trimming took 2 bases from V and 0 from J, leaving 11 bases between them. The germline V gene has CDR1 MDHEN and CDR2 SYDVKM. The length of the CDR3 is 15 residues.

The V call is TRBV19, the J call TRBJ1-3; no firm D call. The germline gives CDR1 LNHDA, CDR2 SQIVND (reference sequence). V was pared by 7 bases and J by 2 bases, with 12 bases between. The CDR3 runs to 14 residues. This chain's CDR3 is CASTGEIAGNTIYF. The DNA for the CDR3 is TGTGCCAGTACCGGGGAGATTGCTGGAAACACCATATATTTT.

The chain combines TRBV12-2 with TRBJ2-7; the D call in the table, TRBD2, was not verified against the DNA. TRBV12-2 corresponds to a pseudogene. This CDR3 is built from 14 residues. The CDR3 is CASRFVGRAYEQYF. CDR3 coding DNA: TGTGCAAGTCGCTTTGTTGGGAGGGCCTACGAGCAGTACTTC.

The chain links TRBV5-1 to TRBJ2-5; 10 bases are shared with TRBD1. The J call may be incorrect, as the DNA end agrees better with TRBJ2-7. Germline-derived CDR1 and CDR2 are SGHRS and YFSETQ. The CDR3 is made up of 15 amino acids. CDR3 residues: CASSLDGQGVYEQYF. The CDR3 nucleotides read TGCGCCAGCAGCTTGGATGGACAGGGGGTCTACGAGCAGTACTTC.

The chain carries TRBV6-5 and TRBJ1-3; tentative D call: TRBD1 (6 bases). The length of the CDR3 is 15 residues. The V gene lost 6 bases and the J gene lost 4 bases, with 16 bases spanning the gap. In germline, CDR1 is MNHEY, CDR2 SVGAGI. The CDR3: CASRSGQGRGNTIYF. Here the CDR3 DNA reads TGTGCCAGCAGATCCGGTCAGGGGCGAGGAAACACCATATATTTT.